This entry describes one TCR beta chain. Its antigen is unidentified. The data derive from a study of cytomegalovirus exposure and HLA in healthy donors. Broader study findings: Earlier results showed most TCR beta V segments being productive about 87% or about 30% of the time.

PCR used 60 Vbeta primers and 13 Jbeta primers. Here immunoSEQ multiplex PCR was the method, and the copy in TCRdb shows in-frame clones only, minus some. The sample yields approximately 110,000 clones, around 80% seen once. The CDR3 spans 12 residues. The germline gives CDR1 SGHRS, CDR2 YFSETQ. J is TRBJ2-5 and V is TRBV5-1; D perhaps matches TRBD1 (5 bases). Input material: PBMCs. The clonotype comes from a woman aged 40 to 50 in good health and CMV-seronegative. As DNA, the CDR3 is TGCCCAGCTTCTGAACCAGGGGAGACCCAGTACTTC. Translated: CPASEPGETQYF.